This T cell receptor beta chain was profiled in a study of PD-L1 blockade in urothelial cancer. Background on the study: About 90% of the 29 patients were men with bladder-origin urothelial cancer. Blood was subjected to analysis at 3 weeks (second dose) and 6 weeks following treatment start.

Sequencing used immunoSEQ multiplex PCR; TCRdb keeps in-frame clones, though not all of them. The data show tens of thousands of clones, with less than 85% seen just once and about 10% held by the top ten. CDR1 is SGHDN and CDR2 is FVKESK in the germline V gene. With 0 bases removed from V and 6 bases from J, the gap between germline ends came to 9 bases. This CDR3 contains 13 residues. The time point here: pretreatment peripheral blood. V gene TRBV14 combines with J gene TRBJ2-7; tentative D call: TRBD2 (5 bases). The specimen comprised PBMCs, sampled around atezolizumab (anti-PD-L1) treatment. This TCR was recovered from a man in his 70s with urothelial cancer. This CDR3 reads CASSQESAGEQYF. The CDR3 DNA is TGTGCCAGCAGCCAAGAATCGGCGGGCGAGCAGTACTTC.